These T cell receptor beta chains were read from a single sample in a study of blood T cell repertoires in COVID-19. This table comes from immunoSEQ multiplex PCR, and its TCRdb copy is limited to in-frame clones, with some not included. The sample contains 430,000 or so clones, over 75% of which appear only once. What was sequenced was PBMCs or T cells enriched from blood (not recorded which). The receptors were sampled from a woman aged 18-29 years who had been exposed to COVID-19. CDR3s include the opening cysteine and the closing phenylalanine or tryptophan. The D gene is left open where the match is weak. Expanded clones get a size class; other rows say once, few or many, or leave the size out.

j_gene	abundance	v_gene	d_gene	CDR3aa	CDR3nt
TRBJ2-7	.	TRBV19	TRBD2	CASSSVAGGPTTFYEQYF	TGTGCCAGTAGTTCAGTAGCGGGAGGGCCTACGACTTTTTACGAGCAGTACTTC
TRBJ1-6	.	TRBV28	TRBD1	CASSLFGTGRHSPLHF	TGTGCCAGCAGTTTATTCGGGACAGGGCGTCATTCACCCCTCCACTTT
TRBJ2-5	.	TRBV7-9	.	CASSLVLAETQYF	TGTGCCAGCAGCTTGGTACTAGCAGAGACCCAGTACTTC
TRBJ2-7	.	TRBV21-1	.	CASSKSGLGLAGVSEQYF	TGTGCCAGCAGCAAATCCGGCCTAGGACTAGCGGGAGTATCCGAGCAGTACTTC
TRBJ1-3	.	TRBV29-1	TRBD1	CSVMDRVGGNTIYF	TGCAGCGTGATGGACAGGGTTGGTGGAAACACCATATATTTT
TRBJ1-4	.	TRBV7-2	TRBD1	CASSLARGQGGNEKLFF	TGTGCCAGCAGCTTAGCCCGCGGACAGGGAGGAAATGAAAAACTGTTTTTT
TRBJ1-5	.	TRBV15	TRBD1	CATSRDLTGGSNQPQHF	TGTGCCACCAGCAGAGATCTAACAGGGGGATCAAATCAGCCCCAGCATTTT
TRBJ2-1	.	TRBV24-1	.	CATSDFRGGNEQFF	TGTGCCACCAGTGATTTTAGGGGGGGCAATGAGCAGTTCTTC
TRBJ1-5	.	TRBV28	TRBD1	CASRAYTGTGIQPQHF	TGTGCCAGCAGAGCATACACCGGGACAGGGATACAGCCCCAGCATTTT
TRBJ2-1	.	TRBV18	.	CASSWEAQGLGEQFF	TGTGCCAGCTCTTGGGAGGCACAGGGGCTGGGTGAGCAGTTCTTC
TRBJ2-7	.	TRBV7-9	.	CASSLGVPYEQYF	TGTGCCAGCAGCTTGGGAGTTCCCTACGAGCAGTACTTC
TRBJ1-6	.	TRBV9	TRBD1	CASSDFPGQSRNSPLHF	TGTGCCAGCAGCGACTTTCCGGGACAGAGTCGTAATTCACCCCTCCACTTT
TRBJ2-1	.	TRBV7-2	TRBD2	CASSLGGGASSYNEQFF	TGTGCCAGCAGCTTAGGGGGAGGGGCAAGCTCCTACAATGAGCAGTTCTTC
TRBJ1-1	.	TRBV7-9	TRBD1	CASSLGQANTEAFF	TGTGCCAGCAGCCTCGGACAGGCGAACACTGAAGCTTTCTTT
TRBJ2-1	once	TRBV15	TRBD1	CATKDRGPAIYNEQFF	TGTGCCACCAAGGACAGGGGCCCCGCCATCTACAATGAGCAGTTCTTC
TRBJ2-6	.	TRBV5-4	TRBD1	CASSLGAGTGISGANVLTF	TGTGCCAGCAGCTTGGGCGCCGGGACAGGTATCTCTGGGGCCAACGTCCTGACTTTC
TRBJ2-1	.	TRBV7-3	TRBD2	CASSRSSGVDEQFF	TGTGCCAGCAGCAGATCTAGCGGGGTTGATGAGCAGTTCTTC
TRBJ1-5	.	TRBV28	TRBD1	CATTGIGQPQHF	TGTGCCACGACAGGGATAGGTCAGCCCCAGCATTTT
TRBJ2-2	few	TRBV5-1	.	CASSFQGGVDTGELFF	TGCGCCAGCAGCTTTCAGGGTGGGGTCGACACCGGGGAGCTGTTTTTT
TRBJ1-2	once	TRBV7-2	.	CASSLGSELSNYGYTF	TGTGCCAGCAGCCTAGGATCTGAGCTTTCTAACTATGGCTACACCTTC
TRBJ2-7	once	TRBV12-5	.	CASGLGRVHEQYF	TGTGCTAGTGGTTTGGGCAGGGTCCACGAGCAGTACTTC
TRBJ2-7	.	TRBV2	TRBD2	CASSGPGLAGGAYEQYF	TGTGCCAGCAGTGGCCCGGGACTAGCGGGGGGAGCCTACGAGCAGTACTTC
TRBJ1-1	.	TRBV27	.	CASSLSGGRDTEAFF	TGTGCCAGCAGTTTATCTGGAGGGAGGGACACTGAAGCTTTCTTT
TRBJ1-3	.	TRBV12-3/TRBV12-4	TRBD1	CASSSGQGSTIYF	TGTGCCAGCAGCTCCGGACAGGGCAGCACCATATATTTT
TRBJ2-7	.	TRBV28	.	CASSFGVEGAASPYEQYF	TGTGCCAGCAGTTTTGGGGTAGAAGGGGCCGCAAGCCCCTACGAGCAGTACTTC
TRBJ2-4	once	TRBV6-5	.	CASSTTNKNIQYF	TGTGCCAGCAGTACTACTAACAAAAACATTCAGTACTTC
TRBJ1-5	.	TRBV19	.	CASIPWERNQPQHF	TGTGCCAGTATTCCCTGGGAGCGCAATCAGCCCCAGCATTTT
TRBJ1-2	.	TRBV27	.	CASSSSPGDGYTF	TGTGCCAGCAGTTCGTCACCCGGGGATGGCTACACCTTC
TRBJ2-7	.	TRBV19	TRBD1	CASSPGTGHYEQYF	TGTGCCAGTAGTCCCGGGACAGGTCACTACGAGCAGTACTTC
TRBJ2-1	.	TRBV19	.	CASSISYYHEQFF	TGTGCCAGTAGTATCTCCTACTACCATGAGCAGTTCTTC
TRBJ2-2	.	TRBV10-1	.	CASSESQNTGELFF	TGCGCCAGCAGTGAGTCCCAGAACACCGGGGAGCTGTTTTTT
TRBJ2-7	.	TRBV15	TRBD1	CATSKGQIDYEQYF	TGTGCCACCAGCAAGGGACAGATCGACTACGAGCAGTACTTC
TRBJ1-5	.	TRBV7-9	.	CASSLTDSNQPQHF	TGTGCCAGCAGCTTAACAGATAGCAATCAGCCCCAGCATTTT
TRBJ2-7	many	TRBV2	TRBD2	CAIRASGSSYEQYF	TGTGCCATCCGGGCTAGCGGGAGCTCCTACGAGCAGTACTTC
TRBJ1-5	.	TRBV3-1/TRBV3-2	TRBD1	CASSPRDRGLGNQPQHF	TGTGCCAGCAGCCCGCGGGACAGGGGGCTCGGCAATCAGCCCCAGCATTTT
TRBJ2-3	.	TRBV7-9	.	CASSLGTAASFDTQYF	TGTGCCAGCAGCTTAGGTACAGCGGCGAGTTTCGATACGCAGTATTTT
TRBJ2-5	.	TRBV7-2	TRBD1	CASSFPGGQGAMETQYF	TGTGCCAGCAGCTTCCCCGGGGGCCAGGGGGCGATGGAGACCCAGTACTTC
TRBJ2-3	few	TRBV11-2	TRBD1	CASSRRQGIDTQYF	TGTGCCAGCAGCCGAAGACAGGGAATTGATACGCAGTATTTT
TRBJ2-7	.	TRBV5-4	.	CASSFPGYEQYF	TGTGCCAGCAGCTTCCCAGGTTACGAGCAGTACTTC
TRBJ2-7	.	TRBV2	.	CASRDTSISYEQYF	TGTGCCAGCAGAGACACTAGTATCTCCTACGAGCAGTACTTC